This TCR beta chain was observed in a study of CD8+CD57+ T cells in acquired aplastic anemia. Details on this clonotype: This may arise from a read error, as a much more abundant clone is one base away.

Deletions cut 6 bases from V and 4 bases from J, with 17 bases between. Germline CDR1 reads LGHNT; CDR2 reads FRNRAP. The CDR3 runs to 15 residues. Researchers used genomic DNA as the template to profile TCR beta VDJ and CDR3. TCRdb re-derived calls from the reads in MiXCR, one entry per CDR3 protein. The table lists 150,000 or so distinct CDR3 sequences, around half of them singletons. It was patients with CD8+CD57+ cell expansion by flow cytometry who were chosen for sequencing. This sequence joins TRBV12-5 and TRBJ2-3; the D gene is possibly TRBD2 (6 bases). Sequencing used sorted CD4+, CD8+, or CD8+CD57+ T cells (not recorded which) from PBMCs. The TCR originated in a human donor with aplastic anemia. In DNA, the CDR3 is TGTGCTAGTGGGCCCGGGACTGGCGTGTCAGATACGCAGTATTTT. It yields the protein CASGPGTGVSDTQYF.